The clone carrying this T cell receptor beta chain was observed many times. The sample comes from a study of T cells after yellow fever vaccination. They built TCR cDNA with 5'RACE template switching, a step that put in a universal primer site and UMIs. TCRdb re-analysed the 5' RACE reads in MiXCR, keeping a single row per CDR3 protein. The sample lists about 53,000 distinct CDR3 sequences, around 6.2% seen once, with 25% to 40% in the top ten. Regarding the study as a whole: Most primary-vaccination clones reappeared after the booster (approximately 95% CD4, roughly 88% CD8).

Looked up from germline, CDR1 is SQVTM and CDR2 is ANQGSEA. The CDR3 contains 17 residues. V dropped 1 base and J dropped 5; count of bases not matched to a gene: 13. Sequences were derived from PBMCs, either bulk or a sorted T-cell subset (CD4+, CD8+, memory, or dextramer-sorted; not recorded which), sampled on the day of the yellow fever booster vaccination. The TCR comes from a man aged 18-30 years who received the YFV17D yellow fever vaccine. The chain uses TRBV29-1 and TRBJ2-2, with 7 bases aligning to TRBD2. The CDR3 bases are TGCAGCGTTGAAGGACCGGCCCGTCGGGGGGATACCGGGGAGCTGTTTTTT. Translation gives CSVEGPARRGDTGELFF.